The T cell receptor beta chain under discussion was sequenced for a study of CD8 T cells in Susac syndrome. Reverse transcription of roughly 0.5 to 1 ug RNA was performed with random hexamers. TCRdb re-called the immunoSEQ multiplex PCR reads through MiXCR, storing one row per CDR3 protein. Of approximately 170,000 distinct CDR3 sequences in the sample, about 90% were seen once. Deletions cut 3 bases from V and 0 bases from J, with 14 bases between. The CDR3 has 15 residues. CDR1 is DFQATT and CDR2 is SNEGSKA in the germline V gene (reference sequence). Negative isolation yielded CD8+ and CD4+ T cells; FACS enriched TEMRA cells.

The chain links TRBV20-1 to TRBJ1-1; D might be TRBD1 (5 bases). The source is a human donor in good health. The source material was CD4+ T cells from PBMCs. The CDR3 region has the DNA TGCAGTGCTAGCCTATCCGGGACGGTGAACACTGAAGCTTTCTTT. Its protein is CSASLSGTVNTEAFF.